This entry describes one T cell receptor beta chain. Its antigen is not known. The germline V gene encodes CDR1 DFQATT and CDR2 SNEGSKA (reference sequence). CDR3 length: 15 residues. TCRdb reprocessed the 5' RACE reads and stores each CDR3 protein as one record, lacking DNA. The sample totals about 260,000 distinct CDR3 sequences; its top ten clones hold 0.39%. This record comes from a study of T cells expressing NK-cell markers. On the study more broadly: Sorted CD3+CD56-NKG2C+, CD3+CD56+NKG2C- and CD3+CD56+NKG2C+ T cells were the source of the TCR beta repertoires.

Broader study findings: One observes that, in several donors, these clonotypes were also the leading ones within the CD3+CD56-NKG2C+ fraction. About 6 donors had dominant NKG2C+ clonotypes that comprised roughly 1.0-8% of their CD8+ T cells.

The sample comprised blood T cells: a sorted CD56 or NKG2C T cell subset, CD4+ or CD8+ T cells, or bulk PBMC T cells (not recorded which). The source of this sequence is a man younger than 35 in good health. The J gene is TRBJ2-7, the V gene TRBV20-1; TCRdb designates TRBD2, a call that cannot be tested without DNA. The CDR3 is CSAPPVRQSSYEQYF.